This is a list of T cell receptor beta chains from one sample in a study of patients and donors after allogeneic stem cell transplantation. TCRdb re-analysed the RT-PCR reads in MiXCR, keeping a single row per CDR3 protein. The repertoire holds roughly 250,000 distinct CDR3 sequences, with 12% to 15% as singletons. The specimen was blood, either unsorted or a sorted T cell fraction (not recorded which). The receptors originated from a human donor who was either an allogeneic HSCT recipient or a stem cell or donor lymphocyte infusion donor (not recorded which). It is not recorded whose cells these are; they may come from a transplant donor. The CDR3 runs from the conserved cysteine through the conserved F or W. A D gene is named only where the DNA matches it firmly. Clone size, where shown, is once, few, many, or a class for clones that have expanded.

size	J	D	V	DNA	CDR3
.	TRBJ1-5	TRBD1	TRBV20-1	TGCAGTACCGGACAGGGGGCTCAGCCCCAGCATTTT	CSTGQGAQPQHF
.	TRBJ2-2	.	TRBV20-1	TGCAGTGCCGGAGGGGATATGGTGCGGGGCACCGGGGAGCTGTTTTTT	CSAGGDMVRGTGELFF
.	TRBJ2-3	TRBD1	TRBV5-1	TGCGCCAGCAGCTTCCAGGGGGCGCGGAAGACAGATACGCAGTATTTT	CASSFQGARKTDTQYF
many	TRBJ2-2	.	TRBV5-6	TGTGCCAGCAGACCCCGGGGGGCGGGAGATCCCGGGGAGCTGTTTTTT	CASRPRGAGDPGELFF
few	TRBJ2-1	TRBD2	TRBV20-1	TGCAGTGCCCCGGGACTAGCGGGAGCAGGGTCTGTTTACAATGAGCAGTTCTTC	CSAPGLAGAGSVYNEQFF
few	TRBJ2-6	.	TRBV7-3	TGTGCCAGCAGCCAAAGCGGGACAGGCGTCTCTGGGGCCAACGTCCTGACTTTC	CASSQSGTGVSGANVLTF
few	TRBJ2-2	.	TRBV7-9	TGTGCCAGCAGCTCCCGGACACCCAACACCGGGGAGCTGTTTTTT	CASSSRTPNTGELFF
many	TRBJ2-5	.	TRBV7-8	TGTGCCAGCAGCTTAGACTGGGAAGAGACCCAGTACTTC	CASSLDWEETQYF
.	TRBJ2-7	.	TRBV19	TGTGCCAGTAGTCCAGGCGGCAGGGTTACCTCGGTGCAGTACTTC	CASSPGGRVTSVQYF
many	TRBJ2-1	TRBD1	TRBV19	TGTGCCAGTAGTACCGGGACAGCCAATGAGCAGTTCTTC	CASSTGTANEQFF
.	TRBJ1-5	.	TRBV19	TGTGCCAGTAGTCCCCGGGACGGAAGGAGCAATCAGCCCCAGCATTTT	CASSPRDGRSNQPQHF